These 10 T cell receptor beta chains were sequenced from one sample in a study of Graves' ophthalmopathy and Graves' hyperthyroidism. Amplified material comprised TCR beta CDR3 regions derived from RNA transcripts. HTBI primers were used in a first-round RT-PCR, which preceded a second-round multiplex PCR. TCRdb passed the multiplex PCR reads through MiXCR, listing each CDR3 protein once. This table holds around 1.1 million distinct CDR3 sequences, 35% to 40% found once. The sample consisted of peripheral blood or thyroid tissue (not recorded which). These receptors were obtained from an adult man with Graves' hyperthyroidism.

At least ten counts were recorded for this clonotype. The V and J genes are TRBV7-2 and TRBJ2-5; no definite D call. Germline V gives CDR1 SGHTA, CDR2 FQGNSA. V was shortened by 7 bases and J by 3 bases, with 6 bases between the two germline ends. The length of the CDR3 is 11 residues. The CDR3 here is CASKLEETQYF. CDR3 nucleotides: TGTGCCAGCAAATTGGAAGAGACCCAGTACTTC.

The chain employs TRBV7-2 and TRBJ2-5, with unresolved D. V shed 5 bases and J shed 5 bases, with 15 bases lying between them. The CDR3 sequence is 14 residues long. Germline V gene data show CDR1 as SGHTA and CDR2 as FQGNSA. The CDR3 sequence: CASSLLRTSETQYF. The CDR3 region has the DNA TGTGCCAGCAGCCTCCTAAGGACGAGTGAGACCCAGTACTTC.

This clonotype was observed a few times. The chain recombines TRBV20-1 with TRBJ1-5; possibly TRBD1 for D (5 bases). This CDR3 spans 19 amino acids. Germline V CDR1 and CDR2: DFQATT, SNEGSKA (reference sequence). Trimming took off 0 bases at V and 1 base at J, with 22 bases between the two ends. The CDR3 bases are TGCAGTGCTAGAGACAGCGGTGACCTGGGGGGGGTCAGCAATCAGCCCCAGCATTTT. This gives the protein CSARDSGDLGGVSNQPQHF.

This clonotype has at least ten counts. V is TRBV6-1 and J is TRBJ1-6; TRBD1 matches at 9 bases. V lost 6 bases, J lost 7 bases, and 7 bases stayed unmatched. CDR3 size: 15 residues. The germline gives CDR1 MNHNS, CDR2 SASEGT. CDR3 sequence reads: CASSRTGEANSPLHF. CDR3 DNA: TGTGCCAGCAGCCGGACAGGGGAGGCGAATTCACCCCTCCACTTT.

This clonotype has just a few counts. This chain uses TRBV11-2 with TRBJ2-6, with D possibly TRBD1 on 7 matching bases. The CDR3 spans 20 residues. CDR1 and CDR2 (germline): SGHAT, FQNNGV. V shed 0 bases and J shed 2 bases, with 20 bases lying between them. The CDR3 is CASSLDMAAGGFPGANVLTF. CDR3 sequence (DNA): TGTGCCAGCAGCTTAGATATGGCGGCAGGGGGGTTTCCTGGGGCCAACGTCCTGACTTTC.

There are many counts of this clonotype. The chain recombines TRBV7-2 with TRBJ2-2; D perhaps matches TRBD1 (6 bases). The V and J ends lost 1 base and 7 bases respectively, with 13 bases between them. CDR3 length: 15 residues. CDR1 is SGHTA and CDR2 is FQGNSA in the germline V gene. The CDR3 region has the DNA TGTGCCAGCAGCTTAGTCTGGGGGCTCAACGGGGAGCTGTTTTTT. Its protein is CASSLVWGLNGELFF.

The chain employs TRBV2 and TRBJ2-7; 7 nucleotides line up with TRBD1. This CDR3 comprises 13 residues. V was clipped by 6 bases and J by 6 bases; unmatched bases: 8. The germline gives CDR1 SNHLY, CDR2 FYNNEI. The CDR3 protein is CASRADRTGEQYF. Here the CDR3 DNA reads TGTGCCAGCAGGGCGGACAGGACGGGCGAGCAGTACTTC.

The chain carries TRBV10-3 and TRBJ2-3; D is possibly TRBD2 (6 bases). The CDR3 length is 13 residues. Germline V gene data show CDR1 as ENHRY and CDR2 as SYGVKD. V lost 6 bases, J lost 4 bases, and 11 bases lay in between. CDR3 DNA sequence: TGTGCCATCAGCGACTTAGCGGCAGATACGCAGTATTTT. Its translation: CAISDLAADTQYF.

Comments on this clonotype: A much larger clone differs from this one at a single base, so this may be a read error. The chain links TRBV20-1 to TRBJ2-5; TRBD1 matches 9 bases. This CDR3 region has 14 residues. Losses at the gene ends were 5 bases for V and 1 base for J; bases not matched to a gene: 5. Germline CDR1 DFQATT, CDR2 SNEGSKA (reference sequence). DNA of the CDR3: TGCAGTGCTCGCCCGGACAGGGGCCAAGAGACCCAGTACTTC. The encoded protein is CSARPDRGQETQYF.

The chain recombines TRBV5-1 with TRBJ1-1; 8 bases map to TRBD1. V was pared by 4 bases and J by 7 bases, with 24 bases of the junction left unmatched. CDR3 size: 19 residues. Germline V gene sequence: CDR1 SGHRS, CDR2 YFSETQ. The CDR3 region has the DNA TGCGCCAGCAGCAAGGCGAGGACAGGGCTGGCGGCCGCCCGAGGTGAAGCTTTCTTT. It is translated as CASSKARTGLAAARGEAFF. The full variable domain, its missing parts supplied by reference TRBV5-1 and TRBJ1-1, is KAGVTQTPRYLIKTRGQQVTLSCSPISGHRSVSWYQQTPGQGLQFLFEYFSETQRNKGNFPGRFSGRQFSNSRSEMNVSTLELGDSALYLCASSKARTGLAAARGEAFFGQGTRLTVV.